One and the same sample provided the 20 T cell receptor beta chains below, sequenced in a study of response to subunit inactivated influenza vaccine. MiXCR, run by TCRdb on the RT-PCR reads, gives a single entry per CDR3 protein. Among about 610,000 distinct CDR3 sequences listed, 14% were seen once. The sample in question was PBMCs from blood, obtained 12 days after vaccination. Receptors originate from a man in his fifties or sixties who received an inactivated influenza vaccine.

This clonotype was counted only a few times. The chain employs TRBV12-3 or TRBV12-4 and TRBJ2-3; either TRBD1 or TRBD2 may supply D (5 bases each). This CDR3 has 15 amino acids. Trimming removed 7 bases from V and 4 bases from J, with 18 bases in between. The CDR3 reads CASTVRGVKADTQYF. The CDR3 nucleotides read TGTGCCAGCACTGTAAGAGGGGTGAAGGCAGATACGCAGTATTTT.

The V and J genes are TRBV4-3 and TRBJ1-5, with D uncertain. Trimming took off 0 bases at V and 1 base at J, with 7 bases between the two ends. The CDR3 is made up of 15 amino acids. The germline gives CDR1 LGHNA, CDR2 YSLEER. DNA for the CDR3: TGCGCCAGCAGCCAAGATGGGCTGAGCAATCAGCCCCAGCATTTT. Its protein product is CASSQDGLSNQPQHF.

This clonotype has a single count. This rearrangement joins TRBV5-1 to TRBJ1-2; TRBD1 is a possible D gene (5 bases). The germline CDR1 and CDR2 sequences are SGHRS and YFSETQ. Between the trimmed V and J ends, which lost 1 base and 8 bases, there was a span of 15 bases. The CDR3 has 14 residues. In DNA, the CDR3 is TGCGCCAGCAGCTTGATAGGGGATCCAGAAGGCTACACCTTC. Translation gives CASSLIGDPEGYTF.

This clonotype was counted between two and nine times. J is TRBJ1-5 and V is TRBV7-8; 8 bases align to TRBD1. Per germline, CDR1 SGHVS and CDR2 FQNEAQ. This CDR3 has 15 amino acids. With 5 bases clipped from V and 4 bases from J, the junction kept 7 bases outside the gene matches. The CDR3 nucleotides read TGTGCCAGCAGCACTGGACAGGGAAAAAATCAGCCCCAGCATTTT. Translated: CASSTGQGKNQPQHF.

This clonotype was observed a handful of times. This CDR3 reads CASSLVAGGVGYTF. The CDR3 coding sequence is TGTGCCAGCAGCTTAGTGGCAGGGGGCGTTGGCTACACCTTC. This chain links TRBV11-2 with TRBJ1-2; 8 bases align to TRBD1. The V gene's germline CDR1 is SGHAT and CDR2 FQNNGV. The CDR3 has 14 amino acids. V lost 1 base, J lost 7 bases, and 5 bases stayed unmatched. The whole variable domain, filled in from reference TRBV11-2 and TRBJ1-2, reads EAGVAQSPRYKIIEKRQSVAFWCNPISGHATLYWYQQILGQGPKLLIQFQNNGVVDDSQLPKDRFSAERLKGVDSTLKIQPAKLEDSAVYLCASSLVAGGVGYTFGSGTRLTVV.

There are a few counts of this clonotype. The chain couples TRBV5-1 to TRBJ2-3; maybe TRBD1 (6 bases). The germline gives CDR1 SGHRS, CDR2 YFSETQ. The V gene lost 0 bases and the J gene lost 6 bases, with 11 bases spanning the gap. This CDR3 has 14 residues. The CDR3, as DNA: TGCGCCAGCAGCTTGGACAGGGATCGGGATACGCAGTATTTT. It yields the protein CASSLDRDRDTQYF.

The chain recombines TRBV2 with TRBJ2-7; no firm D call. The CDR3 spans 11 residues. Trimming pared 2 bases from V and 2 bases from J, leaving 1 base between. The germline V gene has CDR1 SNHLY and CDR2 FYNNEI. The CDR3 DNA reads as TGTGCCAGCAGTGAAACCTACGAGCAGTACTTC. It is translated as CASSETYEQYF.

The gene calls are TRBV6-5 and TRBJ1-1; tentatively, D is TRBD1 (5 bases). The CDR3 has 16 residues. CDR1 and CDR2 (germline): MNHEY, SVGAGI. Trimming cost V 2 bases and J 2 bases, with 15 bases left between them. The DNA for the CDR3 is TGTGCCAGCAGTTACCAGCTCGGACAAGGAAACACTGAAGCTTTCTTT. Translation gives CASSYQLGQGNTEAFF.

The chain couples TRBV11-2 to TRBJ2-1; 9 nucleotides agree with TRBD1. Germline V gene sequence: CDR1 SGHAT, CDR2 FQNNGV. V was pared by 1 base and J by 6 bases, with 4 bases of the junction left unmatched. This CDR3 has 15 residues. This chain's CDR3 is CASSLVGQGINEQFF. Here the CDR3 DNA reads TGTGCCAGCAGCTTAGTGGGACAGGGTATCAATGAGCAGTTCTTC.

The sample holds a few counts of this clonotype. The chain links TRBV5-5 to TRBJ2-1, with 7 bases identical to TRBD1. The CDR3 sequence is 16 residues long. The J segment lost 1 base and the V segment lost 4 bases, leaving 8 bases of the junction unmatched. Germline V CDR1 and CDR2: SGHKS, YYEKEE (reference sequence). The CDR3 DNA follows: TGTGCCAGCAGCCCTAGGACAGGAGGTTCCTACAATGAGCAGTTCTTC. This sequence encodes CASSPRTGGSYNEQFF.

This clonotype came up many times. This sequence joins TRBV29-1 and TRBJ2-5; D possibly uses TRBD1 or TRBD2 (6 bases each). Germline values: CDR1 SQVTM, CDR2 ANQGSEA. V lost 3 bases and J 4 bases, leaving 15 bases between the germline ends. The CDR3 consists of 14 residues. CDR3 DNA: TGCAGCGTTGATGATGGCAGGGGAGGAGAGACCCAGTACTTC. It is translated as CSVDDGRGGETQYF.

This chain links TRBV3-1 with TRBJ2-5, with D perhaps being TRBD1 or TRBD2 (5 bases each). Germline V lookup: CDR1 LGHDT, CDR2 YNNKEL (reference sequence). The CDR3 totals 16 residues. Trimming took 2 bases from V and 1 from J, leaving 14 bases between them. CDR3 nucleotide sequence: TGTGCCAGCAGCCAATTCAGGGACCCTACCCAAGAGACCCAGTACTTC. Its translation: CASSQFRDPTQETQYF.

The chain joins TRBV20-1 to TRBJ2-7, with a weak D call TRBD2 (6 bases). Germline values: CDR1 DFQATT, CDR2 SNEGSKA (reference sequence). V lost 8 bases and J lost 4, with 15 bases in between. The CDR3 has 12 residues. The CDR3 spells CSTRRDAYEQYF. The DNA for the CDR3 is TGCAGTACCAGGAGGGATGCTTACGAGCAGTACTTC.

V is TRBV28 and J is TRBJ2-7, with 9 bases lining up with TRBD1. The CDR3 is 15 amino acids. Looked up from germline, CDR1 is MDHEN and CDR2 is SYDVKM. With V trimmed by 5 bases and J by 3 bases, 8 bases remained unmatched. The CDR3 reads CASSAYRGLSYEQYF. For the CDR3, the DNA is TGTGCCAGCAGTGCCTACAGGGGGCTTAGCTACGAGCAGTACTTC.

The chain's CDR3 is CASSTTGGDGYTF. Here the CDR3 DNA reads TGTGCCAGCAGCACAACAGGGGGTGATGGCTACACCTTC. The chain uses TRBV6-1 and TRBJ1-2; 8 nucleotides line up with TRBD1. From germline, CDR1 is MNHNS and CDR2 SASEGT. Trimming at V came to 6 bases and at J to 6 bases, leaving 6 bases not matched to a gene. This CDR3 has 13 amino acids.

This clonotype has only a few counts. The chain combines TRBV7-9 with TRBJ2-2; 9 bases are shared with TRBD1. Germline V gene data show CDR1 as SEHNR and CDR2 as FQNEAQ (reference sequence). V shed 5 bases, J shed 7 bases, and the junction held 8 bases outside the gene matches. The CDR3 length is 15 residues. As DNA, the CDR3 is TGTGCCAGCAGCGTCACAGGGGGCTCGGGCGGGGAGCTGTTTTTT. Its translation is CASSVTGGSGGELFF.

V usage is TRBV7-2 and J usage is TRBJ2-7; D is perhaps TRBD1 (8 bases). CDR1 and CDR2 from the germline V gene are SGHTA and FQGNSA. The V gene lost 5 bases and the J gene lost 4 bases, with 18 bases spanning the gap. This CDR3 has 15 residues. Written as DNA, the CDR3 is TGTGCCAGCAGCGTCCGAGCGGGACAGGATTACGAGCAGTACTTC. It translates to CASSVRAGQDYEQYF. Combining the CDR3 with reference TRBV7-2 and TRBJ2-7 gives the whole variable domain GAGVSQSPSNKVTEKGKDVELRCDPISGHTALYWYRQSLGQGLEFLIYFQGNSAPDKSGLPSDRFSAERTGGSVSTLTIQRTQQEDSAVYLCASSVRAGQDYEQYFGPGTRLTVT.

This sequence joins TRBV28 and TRBJ2-3; D gene uncertain. The ends were cut back, 5 bases at V and 2 bases at J, with 17 bases in the middle. Germline V lookup: CDR1 MDHEN, CDR2 SYDVKM. The CDR3 totals 16 residues. For the CDR3, the DNA is TGTGCCAGCAGTCCCCTGGCGGAGCAAATCACAGATACGCAGTATTTT. Translation gives CASSPLAEQITDTQYF.

This clonotype was seen repeatedly, ten times or more. The chain combines TRBV29-1 with TRBJ2-1, with 8 nucleotides matching TRBD1. The V segment lost 7 bases and the J segment 8 bases; nucleotides outside the gene matches: 10. Germline V gene lookup returns CDR1 SQVTM and CDR2 ANQGSEA. The CDR3 is 13 amino acids. In DNA, the CDR3 is TGCAGCGGGTCCGGACAGGGAGCGGATGAGCAGTTCTTC. Translating gives CSGSGQGADEQFF.

This clonotype was detected ten times or more. This chain joins TRBV5-1 and TRBJ1-3; TRBD1 aligns across 7 bases. CDR1 and CDR2 from the germline V gene are SGHRS and YFSETQ. The CDR3 is 14 amino acids. The J segment lost 8 bases and the V segment lost 4 bases, leaving 9 bases of the junction unmatched. CDR3 DNA sequence: TGCGCCAGCAGCCAATCGGGGACAGTAGACACCATATATTTT. The encoded protein is CASSQSGTVDTIYF.